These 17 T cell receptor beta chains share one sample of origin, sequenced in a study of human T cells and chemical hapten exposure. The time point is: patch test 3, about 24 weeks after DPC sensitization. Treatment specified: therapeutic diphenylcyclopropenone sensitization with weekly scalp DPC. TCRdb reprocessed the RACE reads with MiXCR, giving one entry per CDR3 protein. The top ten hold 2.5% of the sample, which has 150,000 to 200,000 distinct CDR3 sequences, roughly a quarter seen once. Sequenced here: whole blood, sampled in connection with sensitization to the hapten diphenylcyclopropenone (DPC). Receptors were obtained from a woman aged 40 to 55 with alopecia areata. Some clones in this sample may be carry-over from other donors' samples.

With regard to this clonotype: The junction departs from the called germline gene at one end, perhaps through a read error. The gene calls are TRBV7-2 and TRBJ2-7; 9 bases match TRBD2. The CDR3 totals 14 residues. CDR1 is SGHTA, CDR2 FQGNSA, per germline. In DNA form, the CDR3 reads TGTGCCGGCAGCGAGCTAGCGGGATTCTACGAGCAGTACTTC. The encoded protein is CAGSELAGFYEQYF. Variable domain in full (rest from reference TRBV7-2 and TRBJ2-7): GAGVSQSPSNKVTEKGKDVELRCDPISGHTALYWYRQSLGQGLEFLIYFQGNSAPDKSGLPSDRFSAERTGGSVSTLTIQRTQQEDSAVYLCAGSELAGFYEQYFGPGTRLTVT.

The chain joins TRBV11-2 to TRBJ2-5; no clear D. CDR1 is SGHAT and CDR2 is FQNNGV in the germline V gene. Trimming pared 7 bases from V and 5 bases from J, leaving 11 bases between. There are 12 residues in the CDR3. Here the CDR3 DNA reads TGTGCCAGCACAGTGCTGGTGGAGACCCAGTACTTC. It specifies CASTVLVETQYF.

The CDR3 sequence: CASRNQGWTGELFF. CDR3 nucleotides: TGTGCCAGCAGAAACCAGGGTTGGACCGGGGAGCTGTTTTTT. The J gene is TRBJ2-2, the V gene TRBV6-2 or TRBV6-3; possible D gene TRBD1, 5 bases. The CDR3 is made up of 14 amino acids. V was trimmed by 6 bases and J by 5 bases, leaving 13 bases between them. Looked up from germline, CDR1 is MNHEY and CDR2 is SVGEGT.

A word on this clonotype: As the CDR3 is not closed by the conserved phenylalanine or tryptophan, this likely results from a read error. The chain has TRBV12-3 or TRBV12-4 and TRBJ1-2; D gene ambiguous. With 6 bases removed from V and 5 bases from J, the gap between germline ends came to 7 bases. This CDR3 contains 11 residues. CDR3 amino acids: CASSERYGYTV. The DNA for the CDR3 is TGTGCCAGCAGCGAACGATATGGCTACACCGTC.

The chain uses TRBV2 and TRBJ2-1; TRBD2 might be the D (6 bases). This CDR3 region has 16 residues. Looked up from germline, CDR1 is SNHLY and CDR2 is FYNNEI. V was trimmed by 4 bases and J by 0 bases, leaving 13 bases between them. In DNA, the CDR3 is TGTGCCAGCAGTGGGACTAACCCTAGCTCCTACAATGAGCAGTTCTTC. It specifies CASSGTNPSSYNEQFF.

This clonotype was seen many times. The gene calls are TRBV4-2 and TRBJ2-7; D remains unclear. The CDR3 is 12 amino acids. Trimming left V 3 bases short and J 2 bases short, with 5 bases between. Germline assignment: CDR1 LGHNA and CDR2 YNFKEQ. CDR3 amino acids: CASSHPPYEQYF. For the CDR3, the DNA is TGTGCCAGCAGCCACCCTCCCTACGAGCAGTACTTC.

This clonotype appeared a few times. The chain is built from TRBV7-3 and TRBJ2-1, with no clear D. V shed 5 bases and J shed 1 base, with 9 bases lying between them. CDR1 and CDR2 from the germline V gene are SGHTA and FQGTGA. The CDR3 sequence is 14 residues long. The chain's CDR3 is CASSPFGSYNEQFF. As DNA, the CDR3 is TGTGCCAGCAGCCCTTTTGGATCCTACAATGAGCAGTTCTTC.

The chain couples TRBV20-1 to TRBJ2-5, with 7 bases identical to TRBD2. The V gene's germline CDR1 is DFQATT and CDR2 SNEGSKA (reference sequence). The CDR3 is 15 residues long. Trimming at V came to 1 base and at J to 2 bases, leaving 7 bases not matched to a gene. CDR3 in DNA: TGCAGTGCTAGAGCCCCTAGCGGCTCACAAGAGACCCAGTACTTC. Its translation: CSARAPSGSQETQYF.

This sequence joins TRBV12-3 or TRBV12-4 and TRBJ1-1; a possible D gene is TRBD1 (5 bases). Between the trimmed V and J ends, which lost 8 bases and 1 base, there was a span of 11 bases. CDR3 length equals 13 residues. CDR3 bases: TGTGCCAGCGGTGATAGGGGGAACACTGAAGCTTTCTTT. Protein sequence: CASGDRGNTEAFF.

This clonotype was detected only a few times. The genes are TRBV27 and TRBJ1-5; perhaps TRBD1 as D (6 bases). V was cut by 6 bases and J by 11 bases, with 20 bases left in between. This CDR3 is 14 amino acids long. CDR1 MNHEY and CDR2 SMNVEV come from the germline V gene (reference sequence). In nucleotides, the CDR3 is TGTGCCAGCAGGGCCGCGGGGGCAATGTGGGCCCAGCATTTT. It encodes CASRAAGAMWAQHF.

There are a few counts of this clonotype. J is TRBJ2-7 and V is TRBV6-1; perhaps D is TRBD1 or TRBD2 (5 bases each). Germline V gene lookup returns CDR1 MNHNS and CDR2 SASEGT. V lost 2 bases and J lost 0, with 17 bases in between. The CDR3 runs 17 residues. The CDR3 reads CASSESPGRVNSYEQYF. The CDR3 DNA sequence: TGTGCCAGCAGTGAATCCCCGGGGCGAGTTAACTCCTACGAGCAGTACTTC.

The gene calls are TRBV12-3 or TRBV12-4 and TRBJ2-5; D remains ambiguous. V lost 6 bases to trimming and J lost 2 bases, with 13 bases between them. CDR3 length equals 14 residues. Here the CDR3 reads CASSLAVGQETQYF. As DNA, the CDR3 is TGTGCCAGCAGCCTGGCTGTGGGTCAAGAGACCCAGTACTTC.

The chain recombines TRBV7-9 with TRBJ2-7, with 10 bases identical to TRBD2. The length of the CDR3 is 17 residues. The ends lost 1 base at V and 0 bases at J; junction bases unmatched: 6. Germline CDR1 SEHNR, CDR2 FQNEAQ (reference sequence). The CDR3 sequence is CASSLGWTSGLSYEQYF. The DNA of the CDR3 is TGTGCCAGCAGCTTAGGTTGGACTAGCGGCCTCTCCTACGAGCAGTACTTC.

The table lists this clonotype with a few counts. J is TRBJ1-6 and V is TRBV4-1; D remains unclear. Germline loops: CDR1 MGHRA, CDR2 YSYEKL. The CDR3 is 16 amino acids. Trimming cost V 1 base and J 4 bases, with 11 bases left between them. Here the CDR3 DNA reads TGCGCCAGCAGCCAAGTCCCACCGAATTATAATTCACCCCTCCACTTT. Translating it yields CASSQVPPNYNSPLHF.

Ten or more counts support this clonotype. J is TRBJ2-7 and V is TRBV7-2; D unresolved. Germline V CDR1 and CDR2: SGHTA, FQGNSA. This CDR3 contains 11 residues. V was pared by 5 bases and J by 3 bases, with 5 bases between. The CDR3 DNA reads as TGTGCCAGCAGCGCCCACTACGAGCAGTACTTC. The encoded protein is CASSAHYEQYF.

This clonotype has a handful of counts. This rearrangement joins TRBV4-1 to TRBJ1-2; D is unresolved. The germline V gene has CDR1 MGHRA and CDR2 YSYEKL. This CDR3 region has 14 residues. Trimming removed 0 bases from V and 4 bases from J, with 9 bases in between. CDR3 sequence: CASSQDQISYGYTF. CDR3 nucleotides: TGCGCCAGCAGCCAAGATCAAATCTCCTATGGCTACACCTTC.

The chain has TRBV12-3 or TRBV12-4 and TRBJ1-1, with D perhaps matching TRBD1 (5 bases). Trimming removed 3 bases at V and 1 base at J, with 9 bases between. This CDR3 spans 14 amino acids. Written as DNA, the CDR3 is TGTGCCAGCAGTTTCGGGGGTACGAACACTGAAGCTTTCTTT. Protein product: CASSFGGTNTEAFF.